One sample yielded the 22 T cell receptor beta chains listed below, sequenced in a study of T cell changes during pregnancy in multiple sclerosis. TCRdb keeps only in-frame clones here, not all; method: immunoSEQ multiplex PCR. The sample contains around 130,000 clones, roughly 95% of which appear only once. Material: peripheral blood, obtained after pregnancy. These receptors originate from a female donor with multiple sclerosis, enrolled in a pregnancy study.

This rearrangement joins TRBV11-2 to TRBJ2-1, with a possible D match to TRBD1 (5 bases). V was shortened by 4 bases and J by 7 bases, with 23 bases between the two germline ends. CDR1 is SGHAT, CDR2 FQNNGV, per germline. This CDR3 comprises 17 residues. The CDR3 loop reads CASSSLKGAAVVNEQFF. The CDR3 DNA is TGTGCCAGCAGCTCCCTCAAAGGGGCCGCTGTCGTAAATGAGCAGTTCTTC.

V usage is TRBV28 and J usage is TRBJ1-5; D is uncertain. CDR3 length equals 12 residues. The germline V gene encodes CDR1 MDHEN and CDR2 SYDVKM. Trimming cost V 3 bases and J 9 bases, with 9 bases left between them. The DNA of the CDR3 is TGTGCCAGCAGTTTCTCTGGACTGCCCCAGCATTTT. Translating it yields CASSFSGLPQHF.

V usage is TRBV12-5 and J usage is TRBJ2-5; 7 bases match TRBD2. The germline V gene encodes CDR1 LGHNT and CDR2 FRNRAP. V shed 0 bases and J 1 base; nucleotides not matched to a gene: 2. The CDR3 sequence is 15 residues long. This CDR3 is CASGLVGEGQETQYF. In DNA form, the CDR3 reads TGTGCTAGTGGTTTGGTAGGGGAGGGCCAAGAGACCCAGTACTTC.

The chain joins TRBV18 to TRBJ1-5; D ambiguous. The V end lost 8 bases, the J end lost 4 bases, and 12 bases lay between the germline ends. This CDR3 is 13 amino acids long. CDR1 and CDR2 (germline): KGHSH, LQKENI. The DNA for the CDR3 is TGTGCCAGCAACTCGGCGGCGAATCAGCCCCAGCATTTT. This codes for CASNSAANQPQHF.

This clone occurred once. CDR3 nucleotides: TGCAGTGCCATGGCCGAAGAGACCCAGTACTTC. This encodes CSAMAEETQYF. The genes are TRBV20-1 and TRBJ2-5; D is uncertain. Germline CDR1 and CDR2: DFQATT and SNEGSKA (reference sequence). CDR3 length: 11 amino acids. The ends were cut back, 6 bases at V and 3 bases at J, with 8 bases in the middle.

This clone was recorded a few times. The V and J genes are TRBV5-1 and TRBJ2-3, with 11 bases identical to TRBD2. Germline V gene lookup returns CDR1 SGHRS and CDR2 YFSETQ. Trimming cost V 4 bases and J 1 base; bases outside gene matches: 2. The CDR3 consists of 15 residues. CDR3 protein: CASSPGLAGTDTQYF. The CDR3, as DNA: TGCGCCAGCAGCCCGGGACTAGCGGGCACAGATACGCAGTATTTT.

This clone has just one count. This chain links TRBV5-1 with TRBJ2-1; 11 nucleotides match TRBD2. Germline V gene sequence: CDR1 SGHRS, CDR2 YFSETQ. This CDR3 region has 14 residues. Unmatched junction bases numbered 3, after V lost 6 bases and J lost 4 bases. CDR3 coding DNA: TGCGCCAGCAAGACTAGCGGGGATTACAATGAGCAGTTCTTC. Translated, it gives CASKTSGDYNEQFF.

The V and J genes are TRBV30 and TRBJ2-3, with D possibly being TRBD2 (6 bases). This CDR3 is built from 15 residues. Germline V gene data show CDR1 as GTSNPN and CDR2 as SVGIG (reference sequence). The V and J ends lost 0 bases and 1 base respectively, with 11 bases between them. The CDR3 nucleotides read TGTGCCTGGAGTGTTTTCGGGGGTGGCACAGATACGCAGTATTTT. Amino acid sequence: CAWSVFGGGTDTQYF.

This sequence joins TRBV9 and TRBJ1-2; D is unclear. The germline CDR1 and CDR2 sequences are SGDLS and YYNGEE. The V and J ends lost 6 bases and 8 bases respectively, with 11 bases between them. The CDR3 is 11 amino acids. The CDR3 DNA sequence: TGTGCCAGCAACGGGGTAGGCGGCTACACCTTC. Its translation is CASNGVGGYTF.

The chain links TRBV4-3 to TRBJ2-7; TRBD2 is a possible D gene (5 bases). This CDR3 contains 15 residues. CDR1 is LGHNA, CDR2 YSLEER, per germline. The V end was cut by 0 bases, the J end by 9 bases, with 18 bases between. The CDR3: CASSQDEARGFRQYF. CDR3 nucleotide sequence: TGCGCCAGCAGCCAAGACGAGGCCCGGGGTTTTAGGCAGTACTTC.

This clone was seen only once. This chain links TRBV28 with TRBJ2-2, with D possibly being TRBD1 (6 bases). The CDR3 covers 13 residues. CDR1 is MDHEN and CDR2 is SYDVKM in the germline V gene. The V gene lost 11 bases and the J gene lost 2 bases, with 12 bases spanning the gap. In DNA, the CDR3 is TGTGCCGGCCGGGACACTAACACCGGGGAGCTGTTTTTT. It encodes CAGRDTNTGELFF.

Here the CDR3 DNA reads TGTGCCAGCACCACCGCAGCGGGAGTGGCAGATACGCAGTATTTT. Residues: CASTTAAGVADTQYF. This chain links TRBV6-1 with TRBJ2-3, with 8 bases identical to TRBD2. Germline V gene sequence: CDR1 MNHNS, CDR2 SASEGT. Germline trimming cut 7 bases from V and 4 bases from J; bases unmatched to any gene: 10. The CDR3 is made up of 15 amino acids.

This chain links TRBV21-1 with TRBJ1-1; TRBD1, the table's D call, was not compared with the DNA. TRBV21-1 corresponds to a pseudogene. The CDR3 is 15 amino acids. CDR3 protein: CASSKGDRQNTEAFF. DNA for the CDR3: TGTGCCAGCAGCAAAGGGGACAGACAGAACACTGAAGCTTTCTTT.

This chain joins TRBV19 and TRBJ2-7, with TRBD1 matching over 9 bases. Germline CDR1 LNHDA, CDR2 SQIVND (reference sequence). The CDR3 runs to 14 residues. V gave up 6 bases and J gave up 5 bases; unmatched junction bases: 8. Written as DNA, the CDR3 is TGTGCCAGTAGCATGAACAGGGGGCTAGACGAGCAGTACTTC. Its translation: CASSMNRGLDEQYF.

V is TRBV27 and J is TRBJ2-7, with D perhaps TRBD1 (7 bases). The CDR3 extends over 14 amino acids. Deletions cut 6 bases from V and 6 bases from J, with 18 bases between. The V gene's germline CDR1 is MNHEY and CDR2 SMNVEV (reference sequence). CDR3 sequence reads: CASRPPGQGGEQYF. The CDR3 region has the DNA TGTGCCAGCAGACCCCCCGGCCAGGGGGGCGAGCAGTACTTC.

This clone has only one observation. The chain is built from TRBV30 and TRBJ2-5, with 9 bases matching TRBD1. Trimming removed 4 bases from V and 3 bases from J; junction bases left unmatched: 3. Per the germline V gene, CDR1 is GTSNPN and CDR2 is SVGIG (reference sequence). The CDR3 is made up of 13 amino acids. CDR3 coding DNA: TGTGCCTGGACCGGGACAGGGAAAGAGACCCAGTACTTC. Translated, it gives CAWTGTGKETQYF.

The V and J genes are TRBV5-4 and TRBJ2-7, with 11 bases that match TRBD2. With 4 bases clipped from V and 0 bases from J, the junction kept 6 bases outside the gene matches. This CDR3 comprises 16 residues. In germline, CDR1 is SGHNT, CDR2 YYREEE (reference sequence). CDR3: CASSPFTSGSSYEQYF. The CDR3 DNA reads as TGTGCCAGCAGCCCCTTCACTAGCGGGAGCTCCTACGAGCAGTACTTC.

As to this clone: Other DNA variants within this sample encode the same CDR3. This rearrangement joins TRBV6-5 to TRBJ2-5, with 7 bases fitting TRBD1. Trimming cost V 3 bases and J 3 bases; bases outside gene matches: 4. In germline, CDR1 is MNHEY, CDR2 SVGAGI. The CDR3 runs 14 residues. CDR3 loop: CASSYGTAKETQYF. The CDR3 bases are TGTGCCAGCAGTTATGGGACAGCGAAAGAGACCCAGTACTTC.

V and J are TRBV7-9 and TRBJ2-7; D perhaps matches TRBD1 (6 bases). This CDR3 spans 15 amino acids. The V end lost 5 bases, the J end lost 2 bases, and 16 bases lay between the germline ends. Germline V gives CDR1 SEHNR, CDR2 FQNEAQ (reference sequence). CDR3 protein: CASSHGTSYTYEQYF. The CDR3 bases are TGTGCCAGCAGCCACGGGACATCATACACCTACGAGCAGTACTTC.

The chain employs TRBV7-9 and TRBJ2-2, with D maybe TRBD2 (5 bases). Deletions cut 3 bases from V and 5 bases from J, with 13 bases between. Germline CDR1 is SEHNR and CDR2 is FQNEAQ (reference sequence). This CDR3 contains 15 residues. CDR3 amino acids: CASSLSPLGTGELFF. DNA for the CDR3: TGTGCCAGCAGCTTGTCTCCACTAGGGACCGGGGAGCTGTTTTTT.

The chain combines TRBV28 with TRBJ2-7; 12 bases line up with TRBD2. With V trimmed by 6 bases and J by 0 bases, 6 bases remained unmatched. Germline CDR1 is MDHEN and CDR2 is SYDVKM. This CDR3 has 16 residues. CDR3 protein: CASRRLAGELSYEQYF. CDR3 bases: TGTGCCAGCAGAAGACTAGCGGGGGAACTCTCCTACGAGCAGTACTTC.

The CDR3 DNA is TGTGCCAGCAGCCCCGGCACAGGGGACTCCTACGAGCAGTACTTC. Protein sequence: CASSPGTGDSYEQYF. The rearrangement links TRBV14 to TRBJ2-7; 7 nucleotides align to TRBD1. The CDR3 has 15 amino acids. CDR1 and CDR2 (germline): SGHDN, FVKESK. Losses at the gene ends were 4 bases for V and 0 bases for J; bases not matched to a gene: 6.